One sample yielded the 30 T cell receptor beta chains listed below, sequenced in a study of CD8 T cells in ankylosing spondylitis. Points from the study as a whole: A motif of 7 to 9 highly homologous TCR beta variants was seen as apparently characteristic of ankylosing spondylitis blood.

TCRdb reprocessed the 5' RACE reads with MiXCR, giving one entry per CDR3 protein. The table includes more than 250,000 distinct CDR3 sequences, less than 10% detected once. The antigens for these receptors are not known. The sample taken for sequencing was blood, either unsorted or a sorted T cell fraction (not recorded which). The source is a male donor with ankylosing spondylitis.

This clonotype showed up just a few times. The rearrangement joins TRBV5-1 to TRBJ2-7; 7 nucleotides agree with TRBD1. The CDR3 is made up of 15 amino acids. V was pared by 4 bases and J by 5 bases, with 12 bases of the junction left unmatched. Per germline, CDR1 SGHRS and CDR2 YFSETQ. CDR3 sequence: CASSMGQGVINEQYF. The CDR3 DNA sequence: TGCGCCAGCAGCATGGGGCAGGGGGTAATCAACGAGCAGTACTTC.

This clonotype was counted many times. This rearrangement joins TRBV14 to TRBJ2-1, with 9 positions matching TRBD1. Germline trimming cut 0 bases from V and 4 bases from J; bases unmatched to any gene: 1. Germline CDR1 and CDR2: SGHDN and FVKESK. The CDR3 covers 15 residues. In DNA, the CDR3 is TGTGCCAGCAGCCAAGAACAGGGGGCGTACAATGAGCAGTTCTTC. This sequence encodes CASSQEQGAYNEQFF. Full variable domain (outside the CDR3, taken from reference TRBV14 and TRBJ2-1): EAGVTQFPSHSVIEKGQTVTLRCDPISGHDNLYWYRRVMGKEIKFLLHFVKESKQDESGMPNNRFLAERTGGTYSTLKVQPAELEDSGVYFCASSQEQGAYNEQFFGPGTRLTVL.

CDR3 nucleotide sequence: TGCGCCAGCAGCTTGGAGCGGGGGCGGACCGCCGGCGCTTTCTTT. Amino acids: CASSLERGRTAGAFF. The chain is built from TRBV5-1 and TRBJ1-1, with D possibly being TRBD1 (6 bases). This CDR3 is 15 amino acids long. The germline V gene encodes CDR1 SGHRS and CDR2 YFSETQ. V lost 0 bases and J lost 11, with 20 bases in between.

The table lists this clonotype with many counts. V usage is TRBV28 and J usage is TRBJ1-1; the D gene is possibly TRBD1 (5 bases). V was clipped by 1 base and J by 4 bases, with 7 bases between them. The length of the CDR3 is 13 residues. The germline CDR1 and CDR2 sequences are MDHEN and SYDVKM. CDR3: CASSLFGGTEAFF. CDR3 bases: TGTGCCAGCAGTTTATTTGGGGGCACTGAAGCTTTCTTT.

This clonotype has more than one count but fewer than ten. This sequence joins TRBV7-6 and TRBJ1-4; D ambiguous. CDR3 length equals 14 residues. CDR1 is SGHVS, CDR2 FNYEAQ, per germline. V gave up 5 bases and J gave up 2 bases, with 9 bases separating them. CDR3 in amino acids: CASSMTHTNEKLFF. DNA for the CDR3: TGTGCCAGCAGCATGACTCATACTAATGAAAAACTGTTTTTT.

This clonotype occurred a few times. V gene TRBV27 combines with J gene TRBJ1-2; no definite D call. The germline CDR1 and CDR2 sequences are MNHEY and SMNVEV (reference sequence). The V end lost 3 bases, the J end lost 8 bases, and 16 bases lay between the germline ends. This CDR3 is built from 14 residues. As DNA, the CDR3 is TGTGCCAGCAGTTTTCGAAATTCGGCGGGAGGCTACACCTTC. It codes for CASSFRNSAGGYTF.

This clonotype appeared many times. The chain joins TRBV7-3 to TRBJ2-1; no firm D call. The CDR3 is 15 residues long. V gave up 5 bases and J gave up 2 bases, with 13 bases separating them. Germline loops: CDR1 SGHTA, CDR2 FQGTGA. CDR3 loop: CASSPSSFPYNEQFF. CDR3 in DNA: TGTGCCAGCAGCCCCTCCAGTTTCCCCTACAATGAGCAGTTCTTC.

The genes are TRBV7-3 and TRBJ2-2; D gene ambiguous. The V and J ends lost 1 base and 3 bases respectively, with 6 bases between them. This CDR3 has 14 amino acids. Germline lookup yields CDR1 SGHTA and CDR2 FQGTGA. The CDR3 protein is CASSLNFHTGELFF. CDR3 in DNA: TGTGCCAGCAGCTTAAATTTCCACACCGGGGAGCTGTTTTTT.

This clonotype was counted only a few times. J is TRBJ1-3 and V is TRBV12-3 or TRBV12-4, with D maybe TRBD1 (5 bases). V lost 6 bases, J lost 9 bases, and 27 bases lay in between. CDR3 length: 17 amino acids. The CDR3: CASRSQWGSLSPITIYF. In nucleotides, the CDR3 is TGTGCCAGCAGGTCCCAGTGGGGGTCTCTTAGTCCTATCACCATATATTTT.

This clonotype has only a few counts. The chain uses TRBV7-9 and TRBJ2-1; D tentatively reads TRBD1 or TRBD2 (5 bases each). V lost 1 base to trimming and J lost 8 bases, with 15 bases between them. The CDR3 runs to 15 residues. Germline V CDR1 and CDR2: SEHNR, FQNEAQ (reference sequence). The CDR3 DNA follows: TGTGCCAGCAGCTTAGGGCCCCTGGGGGTCGATGAGCAGTTCTTC. This codes for CASSLGPLGVDEQFF.

This clonotype was counted many times. The chain recombines TRBV3-1 with TRBJ2-7; TRBD1 agrees at 9 bases. J was trimmed by 3 bases and V by 2 bases; bases with no gene match: 5. Germline CDR1 and CDR2: LGHDT and YNNKEL (reference sequence). This CDR3 has 15 amino acids. This chain's CDR3 is CASSQTTGGSYEQYF. CDR3 sequence (DNA): TGTGCCAGCAGCCAAACGACAGGGGGTAGCTACGAGCAGTACTTC.

The rearrangement links TRBV20-1 to TRBJ2-2; TRBD2 matches 8 bases. The length of the CDR3 is 17 residues. Germline V gene sequence: CDR1 DFQATT, CDR2 SNEGSKA (reference sequence). Germline trimming cut 0 bases from V and 1 base from J; bases unmatched to any gene: 7. CDR3 residues: CSARDLVSGKNTGELFF. For the CDR3, the DNA is TGCAGTGCTAGAGATCTGGTTAGCGGGAAGAACACCGGGGAGCTGTTTTTT.

This clonotype was recorded many times. The V gene is TRBV28, the J gene TRBJ1-5, with 7 bases that match TRBD1. Germline assignment: CDR1 MDHEN and CDR2 SYDVKM. The trim removed 6 bases at V and 8 bases at J, leaving 7 bases unmatched. This CDR3 has 13 residues. CDR3 sequence (DNA): TGTGCCAGCAGCCGTTACAGGGGCGAGCCCCAGCATTTT. As protein: CASSRYRGEPQHF.

This clonotype came up a few times. J is TRBJ2-7 and V is TRBV18; weak D call: TRBD2 (5 bases). V was shortened by 0 bases and J by 2 bases, with 11 bases between the two germline ends. This CDR3 has 15 amino acids. Germline V gene data show CDR1 as KGHSH and CDR2 as LQKENI. In DNA, the CDR3 is TGTGCCAGCTCACCACCGGGAGCGTCGACCTACGAGCAGTACTTC. Amino acids: CASSPPGASTYEQYF.

The rearrangement joins TRBV3-1 to TRBJ2-7; 7 positions match TRBD1. Germline-derived CDR1 and CDR2 are LGHDT and YNNKEL (reference sequence). CDR3 length: 14 amino acids. V was pared by 4 bases and J by 2 bases, with 5 bases of the junction left unmatched. The CDR3 DNA is TGTGCCAGCAGCCCCTGGACAGGAACCTACGAGCAGTACTTC. Translating it yields CASSPWTGTYEQYF.

This clonotype appeared many times. V usage is TRBV5-1 and J usage is TRBJ2-3; perhaps TRBD1 as D (6 bases). Trimming stripped 4 bases from V and 0 bases from J, with 15 bases between. Germline V gives CDR1 SGHRS, CDR2 YFSETQ. The CDR3 loop spans 16 amino acids. This CDR3 reads CASSGKDSASTDTQYF. DNA for the CDR3: TGCGCCAGCAGCGGGAAGGACAGCGCTAGCACAGATACGCAGTATTTT.

This clonotype has at least ten counts. J is TRBJ1-1 and V is TRBV4-1; D gene uncertain. Trimming left V 0 bases short and J 6 bases short, with 8 bases between. CDR1 MGHRA and CDR2 YSYEKL come from the germline V gene. This CDR3 is 13 amino acids long. CDR3 protein: CASSQDNLSEAFF. The CDR3 DNA is TGCGCCAGCAGCCAAGATAATCTTTCTGAAGCTTTCTTT.

Here the CDR3 DNA reads TGTGCCAGCAGCCCCCGACTAGCGGGAAGGGTAGAGACCCAGTACTTC. Translation: CASSPRLAGRVETQYF. The J gene is TRBJ2-5, the V gene TRBV7-2; 11 bases are shared with TRBD2. Germline lookup yields CDR1 SGHTA and CDR2 FQGNSA. The ends lost 5 bases at V and 4 bases at J; junction bases unmatched: 9. This CDR3 is built from 16 residues. The full variable domain, with the rest looked up from reference TRBV7-2 and TRBJ2-5, is GAGVSQSPSNKVTEKGKDVELRCDPISGHTALYWYRQSLGQGLEFLIYFQGNSAPDKSGLPSDRFSAERTGGSVSTLTIQRTQQEDSAVYLCASSPRLAGRVETQYFGPGTRLLVL.

This clonotype has only a few counts. The genes are TRBV11-1 and TRBJ1-1; 7 nucleotides line up with TRBD1. This CDR3 comprises 14 residues. CDR1 is SGHAT, CDR2 FQDESV, per germline (reference sequence). J lost 4 bases, V lost 5 bases, and 7 bases had no gene match. In DNA, the CDR3 is TGTGCCAGCAGCCGACAGGGTATCGTCACTGAAGCTTTCTTT. Its translation is CASSRQGIVTEAFF.

V and J are TRBV20-1 and TRBJ2-7, with no clear D. The CDR3 spans 14 residues. CDR1 is DFQATT, CDR2 SNEGSKA, per germline (reference sequence). V lost 0 bases to trimming and J lost 4 bases, with 13 bases between them. This CDR3 reads CSARDRGNSYEQYF. The CDR3 bases are TGCAGTGCTAGAGATCGTGGAAATTCTTACGAGCAGTACTTC.

This clonotype was seen more than once but under ten times. The chain is built from TRBV18 and TRBJ2-1; perhaps TRBD2 as D (5 bases). CDR1 is KGHSH, CDR2 LQKENI, per germline. V lost 3 bases and J lost 0, with 12 bases in between. The CDR3 is made up of 16 amino acids. CDR3 in amino acids: CASSPRETSSYNEQFF. In nucleotides, the CDR3 is TGTGCCAGCTCACCGAGGGAGACGAGCTCCTACAATGAGCAGTTCTTC.

The sample holds many counts of this clonotype. The V gene is TRBV5-1, the J gene TRBJ1-1; maybe TRBD1 (6 bases). CDR3 length: 15 amino acids. Trimming removed 1 base from V and 1 base from J, with 11 bases in between. CDR1 and CDR2 (germline): SGHRS, YFSETQ. In nucleotides, the CDR3 is TGCGCCAGCAGCTTGTGGGACACCGAGAACACTGAAGCTTTCTTT. Its protein is CASSLWDTENTEAFF. Supplemented by reference TRBV5-1 and TRBJ1-1, the full variable domain reads KAGVTQTPRYLIKTRGQQVTLSCSPISGHRSVSWYQQTPGQGLQFLFEYFSETQRNKGNFPGRFSGRQFSNSRSEMNVSTLELGDSALYLCASSLWDTENTEAFFGQGTRLTVV.

This clonotype was picked up a small number of times. The chain has TRBV28 and TRBJ2-5; unclear D gene. From germline, CDR1 is MDHEN and CDR2 SYDVKM. This CDR3 is built from 10 residues. The ends were cut back, 6 bases at V and 4 bases at J, with 3 bases in the middle. CDR3 region: CASRRETQYF. CDR3 nucleotide sequence: TGTGCCAGCAGAAGAGAGACCCAGTACTTC.

This clonotype was observed a few times. Here the CDR3 DNA reads TGTGCCAGCAGCCGACCGGGACAGAGTATACCCGTTGAGCAGTTCTTC. Residues: CASSRPGQSIPVEQFF. The rearrangement joins TRBV4-2 to TRBJ2-1; 7 bases agree with TRBD1. This CDR3 is 16 amino acids long. The V and J ends lost 4 bases and 9 bases, in that order; junction bases with no gene match: 15. In germline, CDR1 is LGHNA, CDR2 YNFKEQ.

This clonotype was seen many times. This chain connects TRBV25-1 to TRBJ1-2; D is unclear. The length of the CDR3 is 14 residues. V lost 2 bases and J 4 bases, leaving 11 bases between the germline ends. Germline lookup yields CDR1 MGHDK and CDR2 SYGVNS. The CDR3 loop reads CASSEDRVGYGYTF. The CDR3 nucleotides are TGTGCCAGCAGTGAAGATAGGGTCGGCTATGGCTACACCTTC.

This clonotype was counted between two and nine times. The chain couples TRBV5-1 to TRBJ1-1; TRBD1 might be the D (6 bases). CDR3 size: 16 residues. Trimming took off 4 bases at V and 1 base at J, with 17 bases between the two ends. Germline V lookup: CDR1 SGHRS, CDR2 YFSETQ. In DNA, the CDR3 is TGCGCCAGCAGCCCGGAGGGGGTATACCAGAACACTGAAGCTTTCTTT. Translated: CASSPEGVYQNTEAFF. Combining the CDR3 with reference TRBV5-1 and TRBJ1-1 gives the whole variable domain KAGVTQTPRYLIKTRGQQVTLSCSPISGHRSVSWYQQTPGQGLQFLFEYFSETQRNKGNFPGRFSGRQFSNSRSEMNVSTLELGDSALYLCASSPEGVYQNTEAFFGQGTRLTVV.

This clonotype was seen many times. The V call is TRBV5-1, the J call TRBJ1-3; no reliable D call. From germline, CDR1 is SGHRS and CDR2 YFSETQ. Trimming shortened V by 0 bases and J by 0 bases, and 13 bases separated the two germline ends. The CDR3 runs 17 residues. The CDR3 reads CASSLDGGLGSGNTIYF. The CDR3 coding sequence is TGCGCCAGCAGCTTGGACGGAGGGCTGGGCTCTGGAAACACCATATATTTT. Full variable domain (missing parts from reference TRBV5-1 and TRBJ1-3): KAGVTQTPRYLIKTRGQQVTLSCSPISGHRSVSWYQQTPGQGLQFLFEYFSETQRNKGNFPGRFSGRQFSNSRSEMNVSTLELGDSALYLCASSLDGGLGSGNTIYFGEGSWLTVV.

Many counts were recorded for this clonotype. This chain uses TRBV20-1 with TRBJ2-1, with TRBD2 identical over 7 bases. CDR1 and CDR2 from the germline V gene are DFQATT and SNEGSKA (reference sequence). The CDR3 covers 16 residues. J gave up 0 bases and V 0 bases, and 5 bases lay outside the gene matches. As DNA, the CDR3 is TGCAGTGCTAGAGACCCCGGGAGGAGCTCCTACAATGAGCAGTTCTTC. It is translated as CSARDPGRSSYNEQFF.

Only a few counts were recorded for this clonotype. This chain connects TRBV5-1 to TRBJ2-7; the match to TRBD1 covers 8 bases. Germline V gene data show CDR1 as SGHRS and CDR2 as YFSETQ. The CDR3 covers 14 residues. Unmatched junction bases numbered 6, after V lost 2 bases and J lost 5 bases. The DNA of the CDR3 is TGCGCCAGCAGCTTTGGCGGACAGGGTGACGAGCAGTACTTC. Its protein is CASSFGGQGDEQYF.

The sample holds many counts of this clonotype. The V gene is TRBV12-3 or TRBV12-4, the J gene TRBJ1-2, with D unresolved. The ends were cut back, 2 bases at V and 0 bases at J, with 4 bases in the middle. This CDR3 is built from 13 residues. The CDR3 coding sequence is TGTGCCAGCAGTTTACAACCTAACTATGGCTACACCTTC. This codes for CASSLQPNYGYTF.